The 5 T cell receptor beta chains in this list originate from one sample, sequenced in a study of OX40 agonist ivuxolimab in advanced cancers. Sequenced by immunoSEQ multiplex PCR; TCRdb stores in-frame clones only, minus some. The table has about 65,000 clones, around 86% seen once. The input for sequencing was CD4+ or CD8+ T cells sorted from blood, taken in a trial of the OX40 agonist ivuxolimab. The origin of the receptors is an adult with an advanced solid tumor such as melanoma, head and neck, liver or kidney cancer.

This rearrangement joins TRBV6-6 to TRBJ2-7; maybe TRBD2 (5 bases). The V gene lost 8 bases and the J gene lost 5 bases, with 19 bases spanning the gap. The CDR3 spans 14 residues. The germline CDR1 and CDR2 sequences are MNHNY and SVGAGI (reference sequence). CDR3 bases: TGTGCCAGCGGATCCAGAGGGTTCGTCAACGAGCAGTACTTC. The encoded protein is CASGSRGFVNEQYF.

This chain connects TRBV19 to TRBJ2-7; 11 positions match TRBD1. J lost 0 bases, V lost 7 bases, and 5 bases had no gene match. CDR1 is LNHDA, CDR2 SQIVND, per germline (reference sequence). The CDR3 runs to 15 residues. The CDR3 coding sequence is TGTGCCAGTATGTCCGGGACAGGGGGCTCCTACGAGCAGTACTTC. Translation: CASMSGTGGSYEQYF.

The rearrangement links TRBV7-7 to TRBJ2-3; tentative D call: TRBD1 (5 bases). Trimming took off 5 bases at V and 5 bases at J, with 17 bases between the two ends. CDR3 length equals 15 residues. The germline CDR1 and CDR2 sequences are SSHAT and FNYEAQ (reference sequence). This chain's CDR3 is CASSPQGGLVDTQYF. The CDR3 nucleotides read TGTGCCAGCAGCCCCCAGGGTGGGCTTGTAGATACGCAGTATTTT.

The rearrangement links TRBV11-2 to TRBJ2-1; 7 bases align to TRBD2. The junction had 12 bases not matched to a gene; V was cut back by 7 bases and J by 12 bases. CDR3 length: 13 residues. Germline assignment: CDR1 SGHAT and CDR2 FQNNGV. CDR3: CASNPSTGGRQFF. DNA of the CDR3: TGTGCCAGCAACCCGTCTACGGGGGGAAGGCAGTTCTTC.

The V gene is TRBV2, the J gene TRBJ1-1; 7 nucleotides match TRBD1. This CDR3 is built from 13 residues. CDR1 and CDR2 (germline): SNHLY, FYNNEI. With 7 bases clipped from V and 2 bases from J, the junction kept 4 bases outside the gene matches. CDR3 sequence: CASKRQGNTEAFF. CDR3 nucleotides: TGTGCCAGCAAGAGACAGGGAAACACTGAAGCTTTCTTT.